One and the same sample provided the 12 T cell receptor beta chains below, sequenced in a study of blood T cell repertoires in COVID-19 (dated by TCRdb to the early 2020s). Library preparation employed the immunoSEQ multiplex PCR assay. In its TCRdb copy, this immuneACCESS table keeps in-frame sequences only and misses some clones. Where compared with another copy, unresolved V genes explain less than half of these, and the others have no known cause. Here the sample has 200,000 to 250,000 clones; approximately 81% occur a single time. The ten largest account for approximately 3.8% of the sample. What was sequenced was peripheral blood. All receptors derive from an elderly woman with acute or convalescent COVID-19.

This chain links TRBV2 with TRBJ2-7; TRBD1 might be the D (6 bases). Germline assignment: CDR1 SNHLY and CDR2 FYNNEI. There are 15 residues in the CDR3. Trimming took 4 bases from V and 6 from J, leaving 19 bases between them. The CDR3 reads CASSVAQGYVSEQYF. The CDR3 nucleotides read TGTGCCAGCAGTGTAGCGCAGGGGTATGTGTCCGAGCAGTACTTC.

The genes are TRBV28 and TRBJ2-1; TRBD2 might be the D (6 bases). V was cut by 6 bases and J by 11 bases, with 14 bases left in between. This CDR3 comprises 12 residues. The germline gives CDR1 MDHEN, CDR2 SYDVKM. The CDR3 loop is CASSPSGTQQFF. CDR3 nucleotides: TGTGCCAGCAGCCCATCCGGGACTCAGCAGTTCTTC.

This clone has a single count. The chain links TRBV15 to TRBJ1-3; 7 bases map to TRBD1. Germline CDR1 and CDR2: LNHNV and YYDKDF (reference sequence). CDR3 length: 16 residues. With 1 base clipped from V and 2 bases from J, the junction kept 5 bases outside the gene matches. Here the CDR3 reads CATSRGWTGTGNTIYF. CDR3 DNA sequence: TGTGCCACCAGCAGAGGTTGGACAGGCACTGGAAACACCATATATTTT.

This chain connects TRBV5-6 to TRBJ2-2; D is perhaps TRBD1 (5 bases). V gave up 2 bases and J gave up 3 bases, with 11 bases separating them. There are 15 residues in the CDR3. From germline, CDR1 is SGHDT and CDR2 YYEEEE. The CDR3 protein is CASSFVDTHTGELFF. The CDR3 coding sequence is TGTGCCAGCAGCTTTGTGGACACTCACACCGGGGAGCTGTTTTTT.

The V gene is TRBV28, the J gene TRBJ1-3; TRBD1 matches 7 bases. Germline trimming cut 4 bases from V and 2 bases from J; bases unmatched to any gene: 2. The length of the CDR3 is 14 residues. Per the germline V gene, CDR1 is MDHEN and CDR2 is SYDVKM. The CDR3 loop reads CASSSGTAGNTIYF. In DNA form, the CDR3 reads TGTGCCAGCAGTTCCGGGACAGCTGGAAACACCATATATTTT.

The chain links TRBV2 to TRBJ2-2; 7 nucleotides align to TRBD2. This CDR3 comprises 15 residues. Trimming cost V 9 bases and J 1 base; bases outside gene matches: 8. From germline, CDR1 is SNHLY and CDR2 FYNNEI. The CDR3 loop is CARAGVAGNTGELFF. In DNA, the CDR3 is TGTGCCAGGGCGGGAGTAGCGGGGAACACCGGGGAGCTGTTTTTT.

This chain uses TRBV28 with TRBJ2-5; the D gene is possibly TRBD1 (6 bases). Germline CDR1 and CDR2: MDHEN and SYDVKM. The CDR3 runs to 12 residues. Trimming shortened V by 6 bases and J by 4 bases, and 9 bases separated the two germline ends. Written as DNA, the CDR3 is TGTGCCAGCAGACAGGGCCTAGAGACCCAGTACTTC. It specifies CASRQGLETQYF. The full variable domain, rest sourced from reference TRBV28 and TRBJ2-5, is DVKVTQSSRYLVKRTGEKVFLECVQDMDHENMFWYRQDPGLGLRLIYFSYDVKMKEKGDIPEGYSVSREKKERFSLILESASTNQTSMYLCASRQGLETQYFGPGTRLLVL.

This clone was found a few times. The rearrangement joins TRBV29-1 to TRBJ1-5, with a possible D match to TRBD1 (5 bases). V was pared by 6 bases and J by 4 bases, with 13 bases between. In germline, CDR1 is SQVTM, CDR2 ANQGSEA. This CDR3 spans 13 amino acids. As DNA, the CDR3 is TGCAGCGTGGTTGGGGCGGGAAATCAGCCCCAGCATTTT. This translates into CSVVGAGNQPQHF.

This chain uses TRBV19 with TRBJ1-1, with D possibly matching TRBD1 (5 bases). V gave up 5 bases and J gave up 5 bases, with 12 bases separating them. Germline CDR1 and CDR2: LNHDA and SQIVND (reference sequence). This CDR3 is 13 amino acids long. The CDR3 is CASSSGGWTEAFF. CDR3 sequence (DNA): TGTGCCAGTAGTTCGGGGGGTTGGACTGAAGCTTTCTTT.

As to this clone: Other DNA sequences within the sample encode an identical CDR3. The rearrangement links TRBV3-1 (or the pseudogene TRBV3-2) to TRBJ2-3; D perhaps matches TRBD2 (5 bases). The CDR3 contains 15 residues. V lost 4 bases, J lost 0 bases, and 11 bases lay in between. Germline V CDR1 and CDR2: LGHDT, YNNKEL (reference sequence). CDR3 protein: CASSLRGGSTDTQYF. For the CDR3, the DNA is TGTGCCAGCAGCCTTCGCGGCGGGAGCACAGATACGCAGTATTTT.

This clone was counted only a few times. The J gene is TRBJ1-1, the V gene TRBV3-1 (or the pseudogene TRBV3-2); no reliable D call. The CDR3 covers 14 residues. Trimming removed 2 bases at V and 6 bases at J, with 13 bases between. From germline, CDR1 is LGHDT and CDR2 YNNKEL (reference sequence). CDR3 sequence: CASSQSSREAEAFF. CDR3 DNA sequence: TGTGCCAGCAGCCAATCTTCAAGAGAGGCTGAAGCTTTCTTT.

This chain joins TRBV19 and TRBJ1-6; TRBD1 aligns across 9 bases. The CDR3 loop spans 16 amino acids. V shed 5 bases and J 3 bases; nucleotides not matched to a gene: 5. Germline assignment: CDR1 LNHDA and CDR2 SQIVND (reference sequence). CDR3 sequence: CASSVSDRGYNSPLHF. The CDR3 bases are TGTGCCAGTAGTGTCTCGGACAGGGGCTATAATTCACCCCTCCACTTT.